These T cell receptor beta chains were read from a single sample in a study of T cell responses to AZD1222 COVID-19 vaccine. TCRdb keeps only in-frame clones here, not all; method: immunoSEQ multiplex PCR. The repertoire holds some 110,000 clones, with 88% as singletons. The sequences come from peripheral blood, collected on day 0 of AZD1222 vaccination. Receptors originate from an adult in good health. CDR3s include the opening cysteine and the closing phenylalanine or tryptophan. Clone size is not always given. Where it is, it says once, few, many or a class for expanded clones.

clone size | J gene | V gene | CDR3 protein
once | TRBJ1-3 | TRBV11-2 | CASSLGQGVSGNTIYF
- | TRBJ1-1 | TRBV27 | CARFPPGSLNTEAFF
- | TRBJ1-1 | TRBV5-6 | CASSWQGARTEAFF
once | TRBJ1-2 | TRBV19 | CASSFYQGTYGYTF
few | TRBJ2-2 | TRBV6-2/TRBV6-3 | CASSYRGTSTGELFF
once | TRBJ1-2 | TRBV4-1 | CASSQESGIYGYTF
- | TRBJ2-1 | TRBV7-9 | CASSFLAGSAYNEQFF
- | TRBJ1-4 | TRBV5-3 | CARRWTGADEKLFF
medium-sized | TRBJ1-4 | TRBV25-1 | CASSHGGGSGKLFF
- | TRBJ1-6 | TRBV7-6 | CASSSAPGQGGSPLHF
- | TRBJ2-3 | TRBV4-1 | CASRKGGDTDTQYF
- | TRBJ2-1 | TRBV4-1 | CASSQGRDRDNEQFF
once | TRBJ2-7 | TRBV11-2 | CASRRAQNEQYF
- | TRBJ2-7 | TRBV21-1 | CASSKLSGTHTPYEQYF
- | TRBJ2-2 | TRBV5-4 | CASSVTGLNTGELFF
- | TRBJ1-5 | TRBV10-3 | CAISESGMANQPQHF
many | TRBJ1-1 | TRBV7-8 | CASSSPPDNEAFF
- | TRBJ1-3 | TRBV4-3 | CASSPWTRSPPGNTIYF
- | TRBJ2-3 | TRBV11-2 | CASSPRGGPEDTQYF
- | TRBJ2-2 | TRBV24-1 | CATSRQGFGTGELFF
few | TRBJ2-1 | TRBV4-1 | CASSQEWQASSSSYNEQFF
- | TRBJ2-2 | TRBV3-1/TRBV3-2 | CASSQVTVWTGELFF
- | TRBJ2-3 | TRBV5-6 | CASSYYGTSGTDTQYF
- | TRBJ1-4 | TRBV30 | CARRGVDEKLFF
- | TRBJ2-7 | TRBV20-1 | CSAPRAYEQYF
- | TRBJ2-7 | TRBV24-1 | CATSEGGTGPYEQYF
once | TRBJ2-2 | TRBV19 | CASSGLAENTGELFF
- | TRBJ1-5 | TRBV25-1 | CASSNSLEGGQPQHF
- | TRBJ1-5 | TRBV18 | CASSPETANQPQHF
- | TRBJ2-2 | TRBV6-4 | CASSDSFTGELFF
- | TRBJ2-7 | TRBV3-1/TRBV3-2 | CASSQVGDRALYEQYF
- | TRBJ2-2 | TRBV9 | CASRGSSFAGELFF
- | TRBJ2-1 | TRBV9 | CASSVAGEVAYNEQFF
- | TRBJ1-1 | TRBV7-3 | CASSLSGDRTEAFF
- | TRBJ2-7 | TRBV27 | CASSLGTAYEQYF
- | TRBJ2-7 | TRBV6-6 | CASSRGDYEQYF
- | TRBJ1-1 | TRBV5-1 | CASSLTGTEAFF
once | TRBJ1-2 | TRBV28 | CASRWGGSYGYTF
- | TRBJ2-7 | TRBV5-5 | CASSLAGEPGYF
- | TRBJ1-2 | TRBV24-1 | CATSDSGQGINYGYTF
- | TRBJ2-5 | TRBV16 | CASSPGTGSETQYF
- | TRBJ2-1 | TRBV18 | CASSPQGGEGEQFF
- | TRBJ1-2 | TRBV19 | CASSTGQNYGYTF
- | TRBJ1-5 | TRBV27 | CASSPQQGGQPQHF
- | TRBJ1-5 | TRBV27 | CASSPNRDRRSQPQHF
- | TRBJ1-2 | TRBV19 | CASTWGGIGGYTF
once | TRBJ2-1 | TRBV5-6 | CASSTSGGVYNEQFF
few | TRBJ1-5 | TRBV6-4 | CASSGDENQPQHF
- | TRBJ2-7 | TRBV2 | CASIPGEGVESYEQYF
- | TRBJ1-2 | TRBV19 | CASIGQGRYGYTF
- | TRBJ1-5 | TRBV19 | CASSTHRGDQPQHF
- | TRBJ1-1 | TRBV7-3 | CASSFRADGYTEAFF
- | TRBJ1-2 | TRBV28 | CASSSGQGDGYTF